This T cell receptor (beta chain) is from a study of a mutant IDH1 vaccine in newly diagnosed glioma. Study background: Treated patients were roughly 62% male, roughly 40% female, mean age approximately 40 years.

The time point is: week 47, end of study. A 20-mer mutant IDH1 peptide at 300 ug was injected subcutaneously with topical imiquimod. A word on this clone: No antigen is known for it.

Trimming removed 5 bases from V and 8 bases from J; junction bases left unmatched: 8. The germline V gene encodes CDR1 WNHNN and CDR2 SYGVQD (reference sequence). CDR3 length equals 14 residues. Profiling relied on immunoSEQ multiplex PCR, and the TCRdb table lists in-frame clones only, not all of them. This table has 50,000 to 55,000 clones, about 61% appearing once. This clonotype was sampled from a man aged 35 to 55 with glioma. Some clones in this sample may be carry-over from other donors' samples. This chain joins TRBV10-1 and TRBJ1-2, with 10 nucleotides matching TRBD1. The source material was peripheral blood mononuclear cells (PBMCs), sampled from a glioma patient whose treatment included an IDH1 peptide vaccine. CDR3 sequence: CASSPGQGTEGYTF. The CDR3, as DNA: TGCGCCAGCAGTCCGGGACAGGGGACGGAGGGCTACACCTTC.